This paragraph covers one T cell receptor (beta chain) sequence. Profiled with immunoSEQ multiplex PCR; TCRdb holds only in-frame clones, not every one. The data hold 25,000 to 30,000 clones, with about 84% observed a single time. The sample is drawn from a study of blood T cell repertoires in COVID-19. The receptor comes from a woman aged 60 to 75 with acute or convalescent COVID-19. Material: peripheral blood.

The CDR3 region is CASSKTAQGAKETQYF. The CDR3 bases are TGTGCCAGCAGCAAAACGGCCCAGGGGGCAAAAGAGACCCAGTACTTC. This rearrangement joins TRBV21-1 to TRBJ2-5; whether TRBD1, the table's D call, matches the DNA was not checked. TRBV21-1 is marked as a pseudogene. This CDR3 spans 16 amino acids.